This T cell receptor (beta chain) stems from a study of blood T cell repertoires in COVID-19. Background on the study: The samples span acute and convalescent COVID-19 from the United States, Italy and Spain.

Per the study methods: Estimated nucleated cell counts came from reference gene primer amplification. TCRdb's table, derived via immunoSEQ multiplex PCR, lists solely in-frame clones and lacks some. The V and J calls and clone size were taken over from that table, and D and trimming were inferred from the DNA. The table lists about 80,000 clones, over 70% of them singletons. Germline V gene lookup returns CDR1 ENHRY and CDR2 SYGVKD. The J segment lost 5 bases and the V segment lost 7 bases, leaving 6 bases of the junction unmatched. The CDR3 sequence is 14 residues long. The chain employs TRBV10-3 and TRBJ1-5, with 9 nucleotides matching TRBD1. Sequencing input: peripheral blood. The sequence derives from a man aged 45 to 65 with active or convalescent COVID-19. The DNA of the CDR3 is TGTGCCATCAAAAGGACAGGGGAAGATCAGCCCCAGCATTTT. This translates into CAIKRTGEDQPQHF.